This is a list of T cell receptor beta chains from one sample in a study of OX40 agonist ivuxolimab in advanced cancers. TCRdb's table, derived via immunoSEQ multiplex PCR, lists solely in-frame clones and lacks some. The sample contains roughly 75,000 clones, more than 80% of which appear only once. The sequencing used CD4+ or CD8+ T cells sorted from blood, collected in a trial of the OX40 agonist ivuxolimab. The source is an adult with an advanced solid tumor such as melanoma, head and neck, liver or kidney cancer. CDR3s include the opening cysteine and the closing phenylalanine or tryptophan. A D gene is named only where the DNA matches it firmly. Expanded clones are given a class, and other clones once, few, many or no size at all.

d_gene	v_gene	j_gene	abundance	CDR3nt	CDR3aa
NA	TRBV6-4	TRBJ1-1	NA	TGTGCCAGCAAGATCGATCGGACAGCCACTGAAGCTTTCTTT	CASKIDRTATEAFF
NA	TRBV28	TRBJ2-2	NA	TGTGCCAGCAGTTTAACGGGGTTGTCGACCGGGGAGCTGTTTTTT	CASSLTGLSTGELFF
NA	TRBV19	TRBJ2-5	once	TGTGCCAGTAGTTTCCCCAGGGGCCCCCAGTACTTC	CASSFPRGPQYF
NA	TRBV5-6	TRBJ1-1	NA	TGTGCCAGCAGCTTCTGGGGGGCGGGATCCACTGAAGCTTTCTTT	CASSFWGAGSTEAFF
NA	TRBV6-4	TRBJ2-5	once	TGTGCCAGGTTCGAACTAGCCCTAAGGGAGACCCAGTACTTC	CARFELALRETQYF
NA	TRBV9	TRBJ2-7	NA	TGTGCCAGCAGCGTAGAAGTATTTAGGGGGGCGCAGTACTTC	CASSVEVFRGAQYF
TRBD2	TRBV5-4	TRBJ2-2	NA	TGTGCCAGCAGTCCCGGGACTACGAACACCGGGGAGCTGTTTTTT	CASSPGTTNTGELFF
NA	TRBV5-4	TRBJ1-4	NA	TGTGCCAGCAACCGGGACGGAGCAACTAATGAAAAACTGTTTTTT	CASNRDGATNEKLFF
TRBD2	TRBV18	TRBJ2-1	NA	TGTGCCAGCTCACCAACAGCTAGCGGGGGGGCTGGTAATGAGCAGTTCTTC	CASSPTASGGAGNEQFF
TRBD1	TRBV30	TRBJ2-5	NA	TGTGCCTGTAAAAGGACAGGGGGAGGAGAGACCCAGTACTTC	CACKRTGGGETQYF
TRBD1	TRBV4-1	TRBJ2-1	NA	TGCGCCAGCAGCCAAGAGGCGGGGGACAGGGCTCCCCACAATGAGCAGTTCTTC	CASSQEAGDRAPHNEQFF
TRBD1	TRBV28	TRBJ2-1	NA	TGTGCCAGCAGTCTTGGACAGGGACCCAATGAGCAGTTCTTC	CASSLGQGPNEQFF
NA	TRBV9	TRBJ2-5	many	TGTGCCAGCAGCGTAGCTGCAGGGCCCCAAGAGACCCAGTACTTC	CASSVAAGPQETQYF
NA	TRBV6-1	TRBJ1-5	NA	TGTGCCAGCTGGGGGGGTGGGGAAGGGCAGCCCCAGCATTTT	CASWGGGEGQPQHF
NA	TRBV11-2	TRBJ1-6	NA	TGTGCCAGCAGACTTAGGGACATCCCTAATTCACCCCTCCACTTT	CASRLRDIPNSPLHF
NA	TRBV5-6	TRBJ1-6	NA	TGTGCCAGCAGCTTGGCAGGGGCGAGCCATAATTCACCCCTCCACTTT	CASSLAGASHNSPLHF
NA	TRBV7-2	TRBJ1-4	NA	TGTGCCAGCAGTTACACCAGCGGGGAAGGGAGGGAAAAACTGTTTTTT	CASSYTSGEGREKLFF